This entry describes one T cell receptor beta chain. The sample belongs to a study of control samples from healthy donors and cancer patients. V was trimmed by 6 bases and J by 6 bases, leaving 11 bases between them. This CDR3 has 12 residues. Germline lookup yields CDR1 MNHEY and CDR2 SVGEGT. Method: immunoSEQ multiplex PCR; TCRdb's copy keeps in-frame clones and lacks some. The table lists approximately 190,000 clones. The chain is built from TRBV6-2 or TRBV6-3 and TRBJ1-1; D gene ambiguous. Material: blood. This receptor was taken from a woman in her 30s in good health. CDR3 in amino acids: CASSFPAPEAFF. CDR3 in DNA: TGTGCCAGCAGCTTTCCTGCACCTGAAGCTTTCTTT.